The rows below give T cell receptor beta chains drawn from one sample of a study of cytomegalovirus exposure and HLA in healthy donors. TCRdb's copy holds only in-frame clones and misses some; the assay was immunoSEQ multiplex PCR. Its clone listing holds around 60,000 clones. Sequencing was carried out using PBMCs. These receptors were collected from a man under 40 in good health and CMV-seropositive. Each CDR3 is given with its conserved first and last residue. The D gene is left open where the match is weak.

v_call: TRBV4-1
d_call: -
j_call: TRBJ2-1
cdr3_nt: TGCGCCAGCAGTCAAAGCGGGCATAATGAGCAGTTCTTC
cdr3_aa: CASSQSGHNEQFF

v_call: TRBV30
d_call: -
j_call: TRBJ2-7
cdr3_nt: TGTGCCTGGAGTCGGGCAGGGCCCTACGAGCAGTACTTC
cdr3_aa: CAWSRAGPYEQYF

v_call: TRBV7-6
d_call: TRBD1
j_call: TRBJ2-7
cdr3_nt: TGTGCCAGCGGACAGGGCATGACCTACGAGCAGTACTTC
cdr3_aa: CASGQGMTYEQYF

v_call: TRBV5-4
d_call: -
j_call: TRBJ1-1
cdr3_nt: TGTGCCAGCAGGCCAGTTGGTGGGCACACTGAAGCTTTCTTT
cdr3_aa: CASRPVGGHTEAFF

v_call: TRBV7-9
d_call: -
j_call: TRBJ1-1
cdr3_nt: TGTGCCAGCAGCTTAGTCGACAGTTTCAGTACTGAAGCTTTCTTT
cdr3_aa: CASSLVDSFSTEAFF

v_call: TRBV18
d_call: -
j_call: TRBJ2-3
cdr3_nt: TGTGCCAGCTCACCTCTCCCCGATAGCAGCATCACAGATACGCAGTATTTT
cdr3_aa: CASSPLPDSSITDTQYF

v_call: TRBV9
d_call: -
j_call: TRBJ1-6
cdr3_nt: TGTGCCAGCAGCGTAGATGGGCAGGATAATTCACCCCTCCACTTT
cdr3_aa: CASSVDGQDNSPLHF

v_call: TRBV30
d_call: -
j_call: TRBJ2-7
cdr3_nt: TGTGCCTGGACCCGACGTGGGGGCGCCTACGAGCAGTACTTC
cdr3_aa: CAWTRRGGAYEQYF

v_call: TRBV30
d_call: -
j_call: TRBJ2-1
cdr3_nt: TGTGCCTCTACCACTCCGGGACTAATGACAGGTGGGCAGTTCTTC
cdr3_aa: CASTTPGLMTGGQFF

v_call: TRBV7-9
d_call: -
j_call: TRBJ1-2
cdr3_nt: TGTGCCAGCAGCTTAGGGAGCGGCTACACCTTC
cdr3_aa: CASSLGSGYTF

v_call: TRBV27
d_call: TRBD2
j_call: TRBJ2-5
cdr3_nt: TGTGCCAGCAGTTCGGGACTAGAGGAGAACCAGTACTTC
cdr3_aa: CASSSGLEENQYF

v_call: TRBV6-1
d_call: TRBD1
j_call: TRBJ2-7
cdr3_nt: TGTGCCAGCAGTGAAGCGGGGACAGGGCCACGAGACGAGCAGTACTTC
cdr3_aa: CASSEAGTGPRDEQYF

v_call: TRBV30
d_call: -
j_call: TRBJ1-2
cdr3_nt: TGTGCCTGGAGTTGGGGAGGGGAGTATGGCTACACCTTC
cdr3_aa: CAWSWGGEYGYTF

v_call: TRBV6-1
d_call: -
j_call: TRBJ2-5
cdr3_nt: TGTGCCAGCATCCGGGAGCCGATGAGAGAGACCCAGTACTTC
cdr3_aa: CASIREPMRETQYF

v_call: TRBV6-5
d_call: TRBD1
j_call: TRBJ2-7
cdr3_nt: TGTGCCAGCAGTTACCCCTCCGGGACAGGGACCTACGAGCAGTACTTC
cdr3_aa: CASSYPSGTGTYEQYF

v_call: TRBV6-5
d_call: -
j_call: TRBJ2-7
cdr3_nt: TGTGCCAGCAGTTACTCGATTGTAGGGGCGGGATACGAGCAGTACTTC
cdr3_aa: CASSYSIVGAGYEQYF

v_call: TRBV12-5
d_call: -
j_call: TRBJ2-7
cdr3_nt: TGTGCTAGTGGTTCTGGCCGAAACTACGAGCAGTACTTC
cdr3_aa: CASGSGRNYEQYF

v_call: TRBV5-4
d_call: -
j_call: TRBJ2-7
cdr3_nt: TGTGCCAGCAGCTTGCAACAGGGCCTTACCTACGAGCAGTACTTC
cdr3_aa: CASSLQQGLTYEQYF

v_call: TRBV7-2
d_call: TRBD2
j_call: TRBJ2-2
cdr3_nt: TGTGCCAGCAGCGCCTCCGGGACTAGCGGGAGCACCGGGGAGCTGTTTTTT
cdr3_aa: CASSASGTSGSTGELFF

v_call: TRBV4-1
d_call: TRBD1
j_call: TRBJ2-7
cdr3_nt: TGCGCCAGCAGCGCTCCGGGACAGACCTACGAGCAGTACTTC
cdr3_aa: CASSAPGQTYEQYF

v_call: TRBV5-1
d_call: TRBD1
j_call: TRBJ2-7
cdr3_nt: TGCGCCAGCAGCTTGGATGGCAGGGGGAAGGAGCAGTACTTC
cdr3_aa: CASSLDGRGKEQYF

v_call: TRBV18
d_call: TRBD1
j_call: TRBJ2-2
cdr3_nt: TGTGCCAGCTCACAACGCCCACAGGGGCCGACGAACACCGGGGAGCTGTTTTTT
cdr3_aa: CASSQRPQGPTNTGELFF

v_call: TRBV5-6
d_call: -
j_call: TRBJ2-5
cdr3_nt: TGTGCCAGCAGCTTTGGGCCCGAGACCCAGTACTTC
cdr3_aa: CASSFGPETQYF

v_call: TRBV19
d_call: TRBD1
j_call: TRBJ1-1
cdr3_nt: TGTGCCGTAGGACAGGCGAACACTGAAGCTTTCTTT
cdr3_aa: CAVGQANTEAFF

v_call: TRBV9
d_call: -
j_call: TRBJ2-7
cdr3_nt: TGTGCCAGCAGCGCGGAGGGGGGGGGCCTTATCTACGAGCAGTACTTC
cdr3_aa: CASSAEGGGLIYEQYF

v_call: TRBV30
d_call: TRBD1
j_call: TRBJ1-2
cdr3_nt: TGTGCCTTCGCGCCTCAGGACAGGGCTGATGGCTACACCTTC
cdr3_aa: CAFAPQDRADGYTF

v_call: TRBV5-5
d_call: -
j_call: TRBJ2-7
cdr3_nt: TGTGCCAGCAGCTTGGAGGGGTCCTACGAGCAGTACTTC
cdr3_aa: CASSLEGSYEQYF

v_call: TRBV7-8
d_call: TRBD1
j_call: TRBJ2-5
cdr3_nt: TGTGCCAGCAGCTGGGGCAGGGGGCTCCAAGAGACCCAGTACTTC
cdr3_aa: CASSWGRGLQETQYF

v_call: TRBV11-3
d_call: -
j_call: TRBJ2-4
cdr3_nt: TGTGCCAGCAGCTCCCCAGGAAACATTCAGTACTTC
cdr3_aa: CASSSPGNIQYF

v_call: TRBV6-5
d_call: TRBD1
j_call: TRBJ1-4
cdr3_nt: TGTGCCAGCAGTCTTAATACAGGGGGCGCTGAAAAACTGTTTTTT
cdr3_aa: CASSLNTGGAEKLFF

v_call: TRBV6-5
d_call: TRBD1
j_call: TRBJ2-7
cdr3_nt: TGTGCCAGCAGTTACTCGGACAGGAACGACTACGAGCAGTACTTC
cdr3_aa: CASSYSDRNDYEQYF

v_call: TRBV11-3
d_call: TRBD2
j_call: TRBJ2-1
cdr3_nt: TGTGCCAGCAGCTTGGGGACTAGCGGTGACAATGAGCAGTTCTTC
cdr3_aa: CASSLGTSGDNEQFF

v_call: TRBV19
d_call: TRBD1
j_call: TRBJ1-2
cdr3_nt: TGTGCCACCCTACCCCGGGACAGGGATGGCTACACCTTC
cdr3_aa: CATLPRDRDGYTF

v_call: TRBV4-2
d_call: TRBD1
j_call: TRBJ2-3
cdr3_nt: TGTGCCAGCAGCCAAGAGGGGGGACAGGGGGTCGATACGCAGTATTTT
cdr3_aa: CASSQEGGQGVDTQYF

v_call: TRBV7-9
d_call: -
j_call: TRBJ2-2
cdr3_nt: TGTGCCAGCAGCTTAGTGTTGGGAGGAGGGACCGGGGAGCTGTTTTTT
cdr3_aa: CASSLVLGGGTGELFF

v_call: TRBV18
d_call: -
j_call: TRBJ1-4
cdr3_nt: TGTGCCAGCTCACGGGCAGGGCTTAATGAAAAACTGTTTTTT
cdr3_aa: CASSRAGLNEKLFF

v_call: TRBV19
d_call: TRBD1
j_call: TRBJ1-1
cdr3_nt: TGTGCCAGTAGTATCCAGGGGGGGAACACTGAAGCTTTCTTT
cdr3_aa: CASSIQGGNTEAFF

v_call: TRBV5-1
d_call: -
j_call: TRBJ2-7
cdr3_nt: TGCGCCAGCAGCTTCACAGGGGAGGTATCCTACGAGCAGTACTTC
cdr3_aa: CASSFTGEVSYEQYF

v_call: TRBV18
d_call: TRBD1
j_call: TRBJ2-5
cdr3_nt: TGTGCCAGCTCACGGGGGACAGTCCAAGAGACCCAGTACTTC
cdr3_aa: CASSRGTVQETQYF

v_call: TRBV19
d_call: TRBD1
j_call: TRBJ1-2
cdr3_nt: TGTGCCAGTAGTATAGGACAGGGGGCTTTCTATGGCTACACCTTC
cdr3_aa: CASSIGQGAFYGYTF

v_call: TRBV6-1
d_call: -
j_call: TRBJ2-4
cdr3_nt: TGTGCCAGCAGTGAAGAGAATTTGAGTGGAAACATTCAGTACTTC
cdr3_aa: CASSEENLSGNIQYF

v_call: TRBV18
d_call: -
j_call: TRBJ1-1
cdr3_nt: TGTGCCAGCTCACCCAGGCTAACAGGGCAGTTTGAAGCTTTCTTT
cdr3_aa: CASSPRLTGQFEAFF

v_call: TRBV10-3
d_call: TRBD1
j_call: TRBJ1-5
cdr3_nt: TGTGCCATCGCGCCGGGACAGGGAAACAATCAGCCCCAGCATTTT
cdr3_aa: CAIAPGQGNNQPQHF

v_call: TRBV19
d_call: TRBD2
j_call: TRBJ2-7
cdr3_nt: TGTGCCAGTACCGGGACTAGCGGGCCCTACGAGCAGTACTTC
cdr3_aa: CASTGTSGPYEQYF

v_call: TRBV25-1
d_call: -
j_call: TRBJ2-1
cdr3_nt: TGTGCCAGCAGTGAAGTAGAGCGGAACTACAATGAGCAGTTCTTC
cdr3_aa: CASSEVERNYNEQFF

v_call: TRBV29-1
d_call: -
j_call: TRBJ2-3
cdr3_nt: TGCAGCGTTGCGGGTGGCACAGATACGCAGTATTTT
cdr3_aa: CSVAGGTDTQYF

v_call: TRBV6-5
d_call: TRBD1
j_call: TRBJ2-5
cdr3_nt: TGTGCCAGCAGCCTCGGGACAGGGGTTCAAGAGACCCAGTACTTC
cdr3_aa: CASSLGTGVQETQYF

v_call: TRBV11-3
d_call: -
j_call: TRBJ2-5
cdr3_nt: TGTGCCAGCAGCCCATCCCCGACTAGGGCGGAGACCCAGTACTTC
cdr3_aa: CASSPSPTRAETQYF

v_call: TRBV30
d_call: TRBD1
j_call: TRBJ2-7
cdr3_nt: TGTGCCTACGGGACAGCCTACGAGCAGTACTTC
cdr3_aa: CAYGTAYEQYF

v_call: TRBV30
d_call: TRBD1
j_call: TRBJ2-7
cdr3_nt: TGTGCCTGGAAACCGCGACCCGGGACAGGGGGCCCAGGCTCCTACGAGCAGTACTTC
cdr3_aa: CAWKPRPGTGGPGSYEQYF

v_call: TRBV13
d_call: -
j_call: TRBJ2-7
cdr3_nt: TGTGCCAGCAGCTTAACTAGGACGTCACCCTACGAGCAGTACTTC
cdr3_aa: CASSLTRTSPYEQYF

v_call: TRBV5-8
d_call: -
j_call: TRBJ2-7
cdr3_nt: TGTGCCAGCAGCCTGGACGGGGTCTACGAGCAGTACTTC
cdr3_aa: CASSLDGVYEQYF

v_call: TRBV11-3
d_call: TRBD2
j_call: TRBJ2-1
cdr3_nt: TGTGCCAGCAGCCCACGGGGGGGCCTTTACAATGAGCAGTTCTTC
cdr3_aa: CASSPRGGLYNEQFF

v_call: TRBV29-1
d_call: -
j_call: TRBJ2-7
cdr3_nt: TGCAGCGTTGAAGGGGCGGGGTCTGAATACGAGCAGTACTTC
cdr3_aa: CSVEGAGSEYEQYF

v_call: TRBV30
d_call: -
j_call: TRBJ2-7
cdr3_nt: TGTGCCTGGAGTGTACTGACAGACGACGAGCAGTACTTC
cdr3_aa: CAWSVLTDDEQYF

v_call: TRBV21-1
d_call: -
j_call: TRBJ2-7
cdr3_nt: TGTGCCAGCAGCAAAGGCAGGGTGCCAATAACCTATAACTACGAGCAGTACTTC
cdr3_aa: CASSKGRVPITYNYEQYF

v_call: TRBV18
d_call: TRBD1
j_call: TRBJ1-1
cdr3_nt: TGTGCCAGCTCAGGGTCTCAGGGGGGCACTGAAGCTTTCTTT
cdr3_aa: CASSGSQGGTEAFF

v_call: TRBV11-2
d_call: TRBD1
j_call: TRBJ2-7
cdr3_nt: TGTGCCAGCAGCTCACGAACAGGGGGCTACGAGCAGTACTTC
cdr3_aa: CASSSRTGGYEQYF

v_call: TRBV19
d_call: -
j_call: TRBJ2-7
cdr3_nt: TGTGCCAGTAGTATAGGTTGGGGCCTCTACGAGCAGTACTTC
cdr3_aa: CASSIGWGLYEQYF